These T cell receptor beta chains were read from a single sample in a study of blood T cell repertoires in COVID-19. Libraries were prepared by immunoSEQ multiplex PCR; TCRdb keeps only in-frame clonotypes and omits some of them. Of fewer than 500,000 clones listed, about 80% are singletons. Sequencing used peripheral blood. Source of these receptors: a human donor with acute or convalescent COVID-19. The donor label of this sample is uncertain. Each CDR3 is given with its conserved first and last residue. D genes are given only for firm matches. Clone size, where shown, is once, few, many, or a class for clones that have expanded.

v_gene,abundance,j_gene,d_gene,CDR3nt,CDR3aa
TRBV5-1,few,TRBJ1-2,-,TGCGCCAGCAGCGCCCAGGGGTATGGCTACACCTTC,CASSAQGYGYTF
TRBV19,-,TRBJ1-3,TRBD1,TGTGCCACCGCGGGACAGGTGAACTCTGGAAACACCATATATTTT,CATAGQVNSGNTIYF
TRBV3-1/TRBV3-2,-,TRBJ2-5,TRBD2,TGTGCCAGCAGCCAAGGGAGTTGGGGGGGTTCTAATTACTTC,CASSQGSWGGSNYF
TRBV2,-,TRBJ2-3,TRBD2,TGTGCCAGCAGTGAAGAACTAGCGTTCACAGATACGCAGTATTTT,CASSEELAFTDTQYF
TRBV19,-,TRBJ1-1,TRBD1,TGTGCCAGTAGTCGATCGTGGGACAGGGAGAACACTGAAGCTTTCTTT,CASSRSWDRENTEAFF
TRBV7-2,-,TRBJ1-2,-,TGTGCCAGCAGCTTAGGGCAGAACTATGGCTACACCTTC,CASSLGQNYGYTF
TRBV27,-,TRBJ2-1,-,TGTGCCAGCAGTTCAGACCCCGACAGGTACTCCTACAATGAGCAGTTCTTC,CASSSDPDRYSYNEQFF
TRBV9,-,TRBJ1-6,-,TGTGCCAGCAGCTACGGCTATAATTCACCCCTCCACTTT,CASSYGYNSPLHF
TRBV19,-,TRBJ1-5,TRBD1,TGTGCCAGTAGTACCCGACAGGGAAGAGGCAATCAGCCCCAGCATTTT,CASSTRQGRGNQPQHF
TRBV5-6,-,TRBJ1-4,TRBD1,TGTGCCAGCAGCTTGGGTGGACAGGGCGTAACGACTAATGAAAAACTGTTTTTT,CASSLGGQGVTTNEKLFF
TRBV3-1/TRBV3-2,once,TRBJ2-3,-,TGTGCCAGCAGCCAAGGATTGCAGGGGAGAGATACGCAGTATTTT,CASSQGLQGRDTQYF